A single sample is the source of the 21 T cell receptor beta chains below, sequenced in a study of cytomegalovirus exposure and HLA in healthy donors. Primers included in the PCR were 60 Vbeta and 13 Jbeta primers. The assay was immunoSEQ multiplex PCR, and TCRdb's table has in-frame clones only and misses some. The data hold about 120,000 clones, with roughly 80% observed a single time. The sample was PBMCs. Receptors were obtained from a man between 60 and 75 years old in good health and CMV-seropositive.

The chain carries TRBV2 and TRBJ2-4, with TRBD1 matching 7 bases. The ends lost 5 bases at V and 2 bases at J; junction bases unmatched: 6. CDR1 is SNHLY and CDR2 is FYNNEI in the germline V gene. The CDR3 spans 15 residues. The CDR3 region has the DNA TGTGCCAGCAGTTTAGACAGGGAACCCAAAAACATTCAGTACTTC. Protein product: CASSLDREPKNIQYF.

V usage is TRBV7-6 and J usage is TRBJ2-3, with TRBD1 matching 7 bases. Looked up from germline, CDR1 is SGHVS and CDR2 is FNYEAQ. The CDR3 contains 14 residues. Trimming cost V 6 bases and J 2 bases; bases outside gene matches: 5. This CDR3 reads CASSRRGLTDTQYF. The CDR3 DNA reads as TGTGCCAGCAGTCGTAGGGGGCTCACAGATACGCAGTATTTT.

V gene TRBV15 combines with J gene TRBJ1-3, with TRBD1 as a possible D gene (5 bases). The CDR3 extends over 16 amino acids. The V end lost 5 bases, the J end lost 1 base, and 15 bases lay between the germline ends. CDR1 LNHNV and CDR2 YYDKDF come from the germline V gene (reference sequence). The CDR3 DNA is TGTGCCACCAGCCGACTGCGGGACCTGTCTGGAAACACCATATATTTT. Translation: CATSRLRDLSGNTIYF.

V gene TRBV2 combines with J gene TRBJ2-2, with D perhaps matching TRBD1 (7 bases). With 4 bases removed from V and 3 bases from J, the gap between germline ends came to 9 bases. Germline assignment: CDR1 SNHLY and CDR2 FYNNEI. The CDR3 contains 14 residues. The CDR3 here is CASSARGDTGELFF. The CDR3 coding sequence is TGTGCCAGCAGTGCCAGGGGGGACACCGGGGAGCTGTTTTTT. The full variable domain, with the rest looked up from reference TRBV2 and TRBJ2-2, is EPEVTQTPSHQVTQMGQEVILRCVPISNHLYFYWYRQILGQKVEFLVSFYNNEISEKSEIFDDQFSVERPDGSNFTLKIRSTKLEDSAMYFCASSARGDTGELFFGEGSRLTVL.

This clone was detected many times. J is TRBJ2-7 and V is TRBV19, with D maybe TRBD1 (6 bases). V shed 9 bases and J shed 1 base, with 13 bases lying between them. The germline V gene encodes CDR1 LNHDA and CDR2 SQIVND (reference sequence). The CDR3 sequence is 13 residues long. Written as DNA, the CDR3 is TGTGCCAGCCAGGGGTTGGATTCCTACGAGCAGTACTTC. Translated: CASQGLDSYEQYF.

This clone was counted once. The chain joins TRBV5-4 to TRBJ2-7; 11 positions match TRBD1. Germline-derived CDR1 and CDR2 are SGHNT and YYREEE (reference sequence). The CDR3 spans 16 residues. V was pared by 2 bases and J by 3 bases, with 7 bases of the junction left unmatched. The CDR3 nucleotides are TGTGCCAGCAGCTTAGGGACAGGGGGAAGACTCTACGAGCAGTACTTC. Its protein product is CASSLGTGGRLYEQYF.

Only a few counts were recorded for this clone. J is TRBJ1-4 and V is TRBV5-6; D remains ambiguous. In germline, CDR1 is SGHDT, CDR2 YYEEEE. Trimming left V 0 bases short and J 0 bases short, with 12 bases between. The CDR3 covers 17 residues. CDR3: CASSLAVRTATNEKLFF. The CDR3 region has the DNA TGTGCCAGCAGCTTGGCCGTTCGGACTGCAACTAATGAAAAACTGTTTTTT.

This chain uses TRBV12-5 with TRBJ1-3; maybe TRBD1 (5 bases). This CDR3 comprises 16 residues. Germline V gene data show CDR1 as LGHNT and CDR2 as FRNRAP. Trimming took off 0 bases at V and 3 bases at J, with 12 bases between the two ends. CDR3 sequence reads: CASGLVRGMDGNTIYF. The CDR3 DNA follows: TGTGCTAGTGGTTTGGTACGGGGGATGGATGGAAACACCATATATTTT.

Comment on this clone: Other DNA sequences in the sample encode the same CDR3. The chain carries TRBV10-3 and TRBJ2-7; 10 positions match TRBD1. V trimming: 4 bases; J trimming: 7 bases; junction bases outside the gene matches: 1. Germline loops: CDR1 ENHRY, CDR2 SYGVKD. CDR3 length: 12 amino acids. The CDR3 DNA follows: TGTGCCATCAGTGGGACAGGGGGTGAGCAGTACTTC. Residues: CAISGTGGEQYF.

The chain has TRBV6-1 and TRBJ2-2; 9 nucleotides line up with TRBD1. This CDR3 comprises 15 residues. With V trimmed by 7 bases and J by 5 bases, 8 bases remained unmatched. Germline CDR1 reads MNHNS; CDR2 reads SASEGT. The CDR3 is CASIRTGVGTGELFF. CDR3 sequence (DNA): TGTGCCAGCATTCGGACAGGGGTTGGGACCGGGGAGCTGTTTTTT.

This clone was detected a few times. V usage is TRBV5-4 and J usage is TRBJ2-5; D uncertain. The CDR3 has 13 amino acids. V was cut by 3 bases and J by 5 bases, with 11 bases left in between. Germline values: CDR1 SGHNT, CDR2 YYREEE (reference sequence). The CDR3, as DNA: TGTGCCAGCAGCTCGAAAGAGAAGGAGACCCAGTACTTC. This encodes CASSSKEKETQYF.

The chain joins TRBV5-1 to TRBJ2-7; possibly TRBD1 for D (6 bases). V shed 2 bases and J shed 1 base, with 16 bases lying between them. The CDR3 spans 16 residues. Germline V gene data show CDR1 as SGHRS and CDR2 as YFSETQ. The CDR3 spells CASSFGTGSPSYEQYF. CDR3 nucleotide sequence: TGCGCCAGCAGCTTCGGTACAGGGTCACCTTCCTACGAGCAGTACTTC.

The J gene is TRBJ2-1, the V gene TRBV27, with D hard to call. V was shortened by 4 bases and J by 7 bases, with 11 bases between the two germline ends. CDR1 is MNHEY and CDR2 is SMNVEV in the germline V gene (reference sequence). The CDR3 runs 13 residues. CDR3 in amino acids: CASSSHFQNEQFF. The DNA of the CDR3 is TGTGCCAGCAGTTCCCACTTCCAAAATGAGCAGTTCTTC.

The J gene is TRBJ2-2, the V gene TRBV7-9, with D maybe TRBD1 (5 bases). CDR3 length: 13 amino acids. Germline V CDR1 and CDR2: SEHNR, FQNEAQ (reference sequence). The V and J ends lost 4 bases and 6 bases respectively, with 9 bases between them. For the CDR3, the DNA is TGTGCCAGCAGCTCTAGGGGATCCGGGGAGCTGTTTTTT. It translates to CASSSRGSGELFF. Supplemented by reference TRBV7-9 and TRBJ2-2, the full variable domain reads DTGVSQNPRHKITKRGQNVTFRCDPISEHNRLYWYRQTLGQGPEFLTYFQNEAQLEKSRLLSDRFSAERPKGSFSTLEIQRTEQGDSAMYLCASSSRGSGELFFGEGSRLTVL.

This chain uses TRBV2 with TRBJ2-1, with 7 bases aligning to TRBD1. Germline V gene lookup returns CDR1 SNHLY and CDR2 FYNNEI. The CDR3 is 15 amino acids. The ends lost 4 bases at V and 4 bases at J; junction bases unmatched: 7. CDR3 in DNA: TGTGCCAGCAGTGGGACAGGAACCCCTTACAATGAGCAGTTCTTC. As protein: CASSGTGTPYNEQFF.

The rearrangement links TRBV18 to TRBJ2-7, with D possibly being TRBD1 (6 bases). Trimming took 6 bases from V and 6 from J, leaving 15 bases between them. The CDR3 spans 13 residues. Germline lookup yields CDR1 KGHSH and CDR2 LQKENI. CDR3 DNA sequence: TGTGCCAGCTCGAACCAGCAGGGGCGCGAGCAGTACTTC. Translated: CASSNQQGREQYF. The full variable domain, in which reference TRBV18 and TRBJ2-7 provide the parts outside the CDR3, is NAGVMQNPRHLVRRRGQEARLRCSPMKGHSHVYWYRQLPEEGLKFMVYLQKENIIDESGMPKERFSAEFPKEGPSILRIQQVVRGDSAAYFCASSNQQGREQYFGPGTRLTVT.

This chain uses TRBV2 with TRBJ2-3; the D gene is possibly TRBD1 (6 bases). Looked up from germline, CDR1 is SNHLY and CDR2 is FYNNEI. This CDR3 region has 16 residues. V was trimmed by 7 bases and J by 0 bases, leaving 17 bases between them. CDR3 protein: CASNHPRDKSTDTQYF. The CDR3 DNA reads TGTGCCAGCAACCACCCTCGGGACAAAAGCACAGATACGCAGTATTTT. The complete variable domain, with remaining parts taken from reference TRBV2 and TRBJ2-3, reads EPEVTQTPSHQVTQMGQEVILRCVPISNHLYFYWYRQILGQKVEFLVSFYNNEISEKSEIFDDQFSVERPDGSNFTLKIRSTKLEDSAMYFCASNHPRDKSTDTQYFGPGTRLTVL.

DNA of the CDR3: TGCGCCAGCAGCTTGGGGGGCAACTCCAACACTGAAGCTTTCTTT. Residues: CASSLGGNSNTEAFF. The gene calls are TRBV5-1 and TRBJ1-1; weak D call: TRBD1 (5 bases). The V end lost 0 bases, the J end lost 2 bases, and 11 bases lay between the germline ends. The length of the CDR3 is 15 residues. The germline V gene has CDR1 SGHRS and CDR2 YFSETQ.

This chain's CDR3 is CAWTNTEEGLKSYNEQFF. The CDR3 nucleotides are TGTGCCTGGACTAACACTGAGGAGGGACTAAAGTCCTACAATGAGCAGTTCTTC. The rearrangement uses TRBV30 and TRBJ2-1, with 7 bases matching TRBD2. Germline V gene data show CDR1 as GTSNPN and CDR2 as SVGIG (reference sequence). Trimming removed 4 bases from V and 1 base from J; junction bases left unmatched: 16. The CDR3 consists of 18 residues.

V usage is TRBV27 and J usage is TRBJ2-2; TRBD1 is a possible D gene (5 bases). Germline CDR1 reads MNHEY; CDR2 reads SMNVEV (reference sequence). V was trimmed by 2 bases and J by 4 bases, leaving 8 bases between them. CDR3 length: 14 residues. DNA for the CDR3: TGTGCCAGCAGTTTAAGGGGATCCACCGGGGAGCTGTTTTTT. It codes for CASSLRGSTGELFF.

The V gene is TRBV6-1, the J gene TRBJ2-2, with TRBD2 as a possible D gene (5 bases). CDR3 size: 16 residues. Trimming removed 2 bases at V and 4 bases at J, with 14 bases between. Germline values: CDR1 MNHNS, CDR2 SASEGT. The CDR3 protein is CASSELAVRGTGELFF. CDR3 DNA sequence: TGTGCCAGCAGTGAACTAGCAGTGCGAGGCACCGGGGAGCTGTTTTTT.